The sequence of this T cell receptor beta chain was determined in a study of CD8 T cells in ankylosing spondylitis. The CDR3 runs to 14 residues. Per germline, CDR1 SGHTA and CDR2 FQGNSA. The trim removed 5 bases at V and 7 bases at J, leaving 5 bases unmatched. Preparation of TCR beta libraries was done by quantitative 5'-RACE with molecular barcodes. A single record per CDR3 protein comes from TCRdb applying MiXCR to the 5' RACE reads. Among approximately 140,000 distinct CDR3 sequences listed, roughly 7.7% were seen once. Whole-study findings and limits: Prior work had noted some motif variants in reactive arthritis blood and synovial fluid. According to the report, clones linked to the disease were significantly enriched in matched synovial fluid samples taken from ankylosing spondylitis patients.

In this sample, this clonotype turned up many times. No antigen is known for it. Material: synovial fluid, either unsorted or a sorted T cell fraction (not recorded which). The TCR comes from a male donor with ankylosing spondylitis. V gene TRBV7-2 combines with J gene TRBJ2-1; 10 bases agree with TRBD1. The DNA for the CDR3 is TGTGCCAGCAGCACCCGGACAGGGGGGAATGAGCAGTTCTTC. This encodes CASSTRTGGNEQFF.